This T cell receptor beta chain comes out of a study of T cell responses to AZD1222 COVID-19 vaccine. Study-wide results and limits: Clonal diversity was possibly underestimated, and the donors were mostly white British, with more females. At study baseline, merely more than 5 AZD1222 recipients were seropositive.

Generated by immunoSEQ multiplex PCR, the TCRdb table keeps only in-frame clones and is missing some. The sample holds around 150,000 clones; around 94% are singletons and the top ten take 0.95% to 1.5%. The V end was cut by 6 bases, the J end by 4 bases, with 15 bases between. The germline V gene has CDR1 MNHEY and CDR2 SMNVEV (reference sequence). The CDR3 has 15 amino acids. As regards this clone: Its matching antigen is unknown.

The chain is built from TRBV27 and TRBJ2-2; a weak D match, TRBD2 (5 bases). This clonotype originated in an adult in good health. The starting material was peripheral blood, obtained on day 0 of AZD1222 vaccination. The CDR3 spells CASSQGLSPTGELFF. CDR3 bases: TGTGCCAGCAGCCAAGGACTCTCGCCCACCGGGGAGCTGTTTTTT.